This TCR beta chain comes out of a study of blood T cell repertoires in COVID-19. Study at large: Samples representing acute and convalescent COVID-19 were sourced from the United States, Italy and Spain.

Study processing details: Amplifying reference gene primers gave estimates of nucleated cell counts. Sequencing used immunoSEQ multiplex PCR; TCRdb keeps in-frame clones, though not all of them. V, J and clone size were drawn from that table, and D and trimming were deduced from the DNA. Among approximately 280,000 clones listed, approximately 89% were seen once. The material sequenced was peripheral blood. The sequence came from a woman in her sixties or seventies with acute or convalescent COVID-19.

CDR3: CASSSSGTGAGNTIYF. The DNA for the CDR3 is TGTGCCAGCAGCTCGTCCGGGACAGGGGCTGGAAACACCATATATTTT. J is TRBJ1-3 and V is TRBV7-9; 10 bases map to TRBD1. Germline-derived CDR1 and CDR2 are SEHNR and FQNEAQ (reference sequence). This CDR3 has 16 residues. After removal of 4 bases from V and 2 bases from J, the junction contained 5 bases not matched to a gene.